This TCR beta chain appears in the sequencing data of a study of cytomegalovirus exposure and HLA in healthy donors. Regarding the study as a whole: CMV antigen specificity was confirmed in vitro for a few CMV-associated chains. For presence/absence analyses, sequencing depth was assumed to be roughly uniform across donors. Owing to their indistinguishability, certain V segments, notably TRBV6-2 and TRBV6-3, were excluded.

This CDR3 has 14 amino acids. Germline CDR1 is KGHSH and CDR2 is LQKENI. V was cut by 3 bases and J by 5 bases, with 11 bases left in between. Comment on this clone: What it binds is unknown.

PCR primers comprised 60 Vbeta and 13 Jbeta primers. Libraries were prepared by immunoSEQ multiplex PCR; TCRdb keeps only in-frame clonotypes and omits some of them. The data show 65,000 to 75,000 clones, approximately 67% seen once. The specimen was PBMCs. The chain carries TRBV18 and TRBJ2-1; the D gene is possibly TRBD2 (6 bases). The receptor was derived from a woman in her 30s in good health and CMV-seronegative. In DNA, the CDR3 is TGTGCCAGCTCACCTATGTCGGGAGACAATGAGCAGTTCTTC. Translation gives CASSPMSGDNEQFF.